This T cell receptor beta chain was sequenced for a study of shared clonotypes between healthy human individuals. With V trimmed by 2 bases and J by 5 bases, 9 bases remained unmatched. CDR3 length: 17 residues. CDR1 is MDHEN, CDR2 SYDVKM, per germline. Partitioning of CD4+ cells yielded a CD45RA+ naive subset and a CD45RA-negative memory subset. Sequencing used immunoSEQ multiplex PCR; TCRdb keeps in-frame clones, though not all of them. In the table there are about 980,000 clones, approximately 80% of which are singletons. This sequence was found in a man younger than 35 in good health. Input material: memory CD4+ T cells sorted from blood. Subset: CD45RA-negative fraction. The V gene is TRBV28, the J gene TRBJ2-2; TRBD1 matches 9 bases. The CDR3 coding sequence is TGTGCCAGCAGTTTACCCTCCACAGGGGGCGGGACCGGGGAGCTGTTTTTT. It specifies CASSLPSTGGGTGELFF.